The rows below give T cell receptor beta chains drawn from one sample of a study of OX40 agonist ivuxolimab in advanced cancers. The table came from immunoSEQ multiplex PCR; TCRdb's copy has only in-frame clones and leaves some out. The sample has 50,000 to 75,000 clones, about nine tenths seen once. Sequenced material: CD4+ or CD8+ T cells sorted from blood, taken in a trial of the OX40 agonist ivuxolimab. The source is an adult with an advanced solid tumor such as melanoma, head and neck, liver or kidney cancer. Each CDR3 is given with its conserved first and last residue. A D gene is named only where the DNA matches it firmly. The size entry is marked missing in some rows and otherwise reads once, few, many or a size class.

cdr3_nt,cdr3_aa,clone_size,v_call,d_call,j_call
TGCAGTGCTAGAGATGAAAAACTGTTTTTT,CSARDEKLFF,NA,TRBV20-1,NA,TRBJ1-4
TGTGCCAGCAGCTTACGGGGAGGGGAATCACCCCTCCACTTT,CASSLRGGESPLHF,NA,TRBV7-2,NA,TRBJ1-6
TGTGCCAGCAGCTTAGGCCGGCACAATGAGCAGTTCTTC,CASSLGRHNEQFF,NA,TRBV7-8,NA,TRBJ2-1
TGTGCCAGTAGTACCCCCGGGTTGACCTACGAGCAGTACTTC,CASSTPGLTYEQYF,NA,TRBV19,NA,TRBJ2-7
TGTGCCAGCTGGATCCACTTAATGGGATATAGCAATCAGCCCCAGCATTTT,CASWIHLMGYSNQPQHF,NA,TRBV27,NA,TRBJ1-5
TGCGCCAGCACCACGGCGCTGGGGGCCGCTGAAGCTTTCTTT,CASTTALGAAEAFF,NA,TRBV5-1,NA,TRBJ1-1
TGTGCCAGCAGTTACCTAAGGCTAGCGGATTACAATGAGCAGTTCTTC,CASSYLRLADYNEQFF,NA,TRBV6-5,TRBD2,TRBJ2-1
TGCGCCAGCAGCGCCAACAGGGTAGGAGGCTATGGCTACACCTTC,CASSANRVGGYGYTF,few,TRBV5-1,NA,TRBJ1-2
TGTGCCAGCAGTTACACCCAGGGGAACATTCAGTACTTC,CASSYTQGNIQYF,NA,TRBV6-5,NA,TRBJ2-4
TGCGCCAGCAGCTTGGACGTCGCTTGGGAGGGCTACACCTTC,CASSLDVAWEGYTF,NA,TRBV5-1,NA,TRBJ1-2
TGTGCCAGTTCCTCGGGACTAGCGGAAGAGACCCAGTACTTC,CASSSGLAEETQYF,once,TRBV21-1,NA,TRBJ2-5
TGTGCCAGCAGTTACGGAGGGAACTATGGCTACACCTTC,CASSYGGNYGYTF,NA,TRBV6-5,NA,TRBJ1-2
TGTGCCAGCAGTTCGGGACCGATTTACGAGCAGTACTTC,CASSSGPIYEQYF,NA,TRBV6-5,NA,TRBJ2-7
TGTGCCGTCGTCAGCGCGGGACACCCCAATCAGCCCCAGCATTTT,CAVVSAGHPNQPQHF,NA,TRBV28,NA,TRBJ1-5
TGTGCCAGCAGCCCGGGGGCCAGGGCAGGCTACACCTTC,CASSPGARAGYTF,NA,TRBV11-2,NA,TRBJ1-2
TGTGCCAGCAGCTTGGTGGAAGGTTGGGGCGGCTTCTCTACCTACGAGCAGTACTTC,CASSLVEGWGGFSTYEQYF,NA,TRBV5-4,NA,TRBJ2-7
TGTGCCAGCAGCGTAGGAGGCGAGAGTGGCTACGAGCAGTACTTC,CASSVGGESGYEQYF,NA,TRBV9,NA,TRBJ2-7
TGTGCCAGCAGTTCCTCAAGCAGGGGTTGGAATGAGCAGTTCTTC,CASSSSSRGWNEQFF,NA,TRBV6-5,NA,TRBJ2-1
TGTGCCAGCACCAAGACAGGGAACACTGAAGCTTTCTTT,CASTKTGNTEAFF,NA,TRBV2,NA,TRBJ1-1
TGCGCCAGCAGCTTGGACGTAACGAACACCGGGGAGCTGTTTTTT,CASSLDVTNTGELFF,once,TRBV5-1,NA,TRBJ2-2
TGTGCCAGCAGCTCCACAGGGAACACTGAAGCTTTCTTT,CASSSTGNTEAFF,NA,TRBV28,NA,TRBJ1-1
TGTGCCAGCAGCCCAATGCAAGGGGCTGGAAACACCATATATTTT,CASSPMQGAGNTIYF,NA,TRBV7-6,NA,TRBJ1-3
TGTGCCAGTAGTGACGGGACAGGGAGAACCGGGGAGCTGTTTTTT,CASSDGTGRTGELFF,NA,TRBV19,TRBD1,TRBJ2-2
TGTGCCAGCAGCTTTCGGGAGTTAAACGAGCAGTACTTC,CASSFRELNEQYF,NA,TRBV5-4,NA,TRBJ2-7
TGTGCCAGCAGTTACCCCGGGAGAAGCTCCTACAATGAGCAGTTCTTC,CASSYPGRSSYNEQFF,NA,TRBV6-5,NA,TRBJ2-1
TGTGCCAGCTCCCGAGACTGGAGTGAAAAACTGTTTTTT,CASSRDWSEKLFF,NA,TRBV18,NA,TRBJ1-4
TGTGCCAGTAGCCACACACGGGGGGTTGCGATCACAGATACGCAGTATTTT,CASSHTRGVAITDTQYF,NA,TRBV19,TRBD2,TRBJ2-3
TGTGCCAGCAGCTTCGACCGGAGCACAGATACGCAGTATTTT,CASSFDRSTDTQYF,NA,TRBV7-9,NA,TRBJ2-3
TGTGCTAGCAGCCCAGGCGTCGACAGGGTCAGCAACACCATATATTTT,CASSPGVDRVSNTIYF,NA,TRBV7-7,TRBD1,TRBJ1-3
TGTGCCAGCAGTTATAGACAGGGGGCGGACGGGGAGCTGTTTTTT,CASSYRQGADGELFF,NA,TRBV28,TRBD1,TRBJ2-2
TGCGCCAGCAGCCAAGCGTCCGCGGGAGGGGGCTATGAGCAGTTCTTC,CASSQASAGGGYEQFF,NA,TRBV4-3,TRBD2,TRBJ2-1
TGTGCCAGCAGCTTAGGGGCCCAGGGCTACGAGCAGTACTTC,CASSLGAQGYEQYF,NA,TRBV7-6,NA,TRBJ2-7
TGTGCCAGCAGTCCCCAGGGTGGGCAGTACTTC,CASSPQGGQYF,NA,TRBV28,NA,TRBJ2-7
TGTGCCAGCAGTTCTTCCCCTCTCCCCGGGACAAATCAGCCCCAGCATTTT,CASSSSPLPGTNQPQHF,NA,TRBV27,NA,TRBJ1-5
TGTGCCAGCAGTACCGGACAGATCTACGAGCAGTACTTC,CASSTGQIYEQYF,NA,TRBV6-6,NA,TRBJ2-7
TGTGCCAGTAGTACCCTGGGGGGAACTGAAGCTTTCTTT,CASSTLGGTEAFF,NA,TRBV19,NA,TRBJ1-1
TGTGCCAGCACCCAGGGAAATCAGCCCCAGCATTTT,CASTQGNQPQHF,NA,TRBV6-6,NA,TRBJ1-5
TGTGCCAGTAGTATGGAGACAGGGGGGAACACTGAAGCTTTCTTT,CASSMETGGNTEAFF,NA,TRBV19,TRBD1,TRBJ1-1
TGTGCCAGCAGTGATCCGTTATCTGGGGCCAACGTCCTGACTTTC,CASSDPLSGANVLTF,NA,TRBV6-1,NA,TRBJ2-6
TGCGCCAGCAGCCAAGAACGGCGTGAGCAGTTCTTC,CASSQERREQFF,NA,TRBV4-3,NA,TRBJ2-1
TGTGCCTGGAGTGGCGGGGTTAGCAATCAGCCCCAGCATTTT,CAWSGGVSNQPQHF,NA,TRBV30,NA,TRBJ1-5
TGTGCCAGCAGCTTAGCGCTGGCAGGGAATCAGCCCCAGCATTTT,CASSLALAGNQPQHF,NA,TRBV7-9,NA,TRBJ1-5
TGTGCCAGCTCACCAGTAGGACTATTCAGCATCTTGGCAGTGTTGGATGAGCAGTTCTTC,CASSPVGLFSILAVLDEQFF,NA,TRBV18,NA,TRBJ2-1
TGTGCCAGCAGCCCGGGACAAAGCCACTATGGCTACACCTTC,CASSPGQSHYGYTF,NA,TRBV16,NA,TRBJ1-2
TGTGCCAGCAGTTTATTAGCAACATACGGGGACCAGCCCCAGCATTTT,CASSLLATYGDQPQHF,NA,TRBV27,NA,TRBJ1-5
TGTGCCAGCAGCCCGCTCGAAATCTCGCGGGAGCAGTTCTTC,CASSPLEISREQFF,few,TRBV11-2,NA,TRBJ2-1
TGTGCCAGCAGCCCCCAACAGGGTGGCTATGGCTACACCTTC,CASSPQQGGYGYTF,NA,TRBV4-2,NA,TRBJ1-2
TGTGCCAGCAGTTTAATTTTTGGCGGGGGGGCCCTGCAGTATTTT,CASSLIFGGGALQYF,NA,TRBV28,TRBD2,TRBJ2-3
TGTGCCAGCAGGCAAGCGGGGTTGGTAACTTGGGACTTC,CASRQAGLVTWDF,once,TRBV6-5,TRBD2,TRBJ2-7
TGTGCCAGCAGTTTAGATGGGGACCCCTGGTATGGCTACACCTTC,CASSLDGDPWYGYTF,NA,TRBV27,NA,TRBJ1-2
TGTGCCAGCTCACCATTCGACGGATCGAACACTGAAGCTTTCTTT,CASSPFDGSNTEAFF,NA,TRBV18,NA,TRBJ1-1
TGTGCCAGCAGCTCCTCCAGTCCGGGCCTTAATTCACCCCTCCACTTT,CASSSSSPGLNSPLHF,NA,TRBV7-2,NA,TRBJ1-6
TGTGCCACGACAGGGGTCGAGACCCAGTACTTC,CATTGVETQYF,NA,TRBV6-5,TRBD1,TRBJ2-5
TGTGCCAGCTCACCAACGGCAGGGGATACCTCTGGGGCCAACGTCCTGACTTTC,CASSPTAGDTSGANVLTF,NA,TRBV18,NA,TRBJ2-6
TGCGCCAGCAGCGCGGATAGCGGCACAGATACGCAGTATTTT,CASSADSGTDTQYF,few,TRBV5-1,NA,TRBJ2-3
TGTGCCAGCAGTTCAGGGCCTCTAGCCTATGGCTACACCTTC,CASSSGPLAYGYTF,NA,TRBV28,NA,TRBJ1-2
TGTGCCAGCAGCTTCAGTGGAAACACCATATATTTT,CASSFSGNTIYF,NA,TRBV7-8,NA,TRBJ1-3